This T cell receptor beta chain was recovered during a study of T cell responses to AZD1222 COVID-19 vaccine. Study results and limitations: Targets within unmutated variant regions were reportedly found for nearly half of spike-specific TCRs. The study sampled repertoires only after the peak T cell response.

CDR1 SGHAT and CDR2 FQNNGV come from the germline V gene. Trimming took 4 bases from V and 5 from J, leaving 14 bases between them. The CDR3 has 14 amino acids. Using immunoSEQ multiplex PCR, the repertoire was profiled, and TCRdb retains in-frame clones only, with some absent. This sample yields some 130,000 clones, of which roughly 87% are seen a single time; over 9% belongs to the top ten. A note on this clone: Its antigen is currently unknown.

Material: peripheral blood, obtained 28 days after the second AZD1222 dose. This TCR derives from an adult who received the AZD1222 COVID-19 vaccine. The V gene is TRBV11-2, the J gene TRBJ1-1, with D possibly being TRBD1 (6 bases). This chain's CDR3 is CASSSGQRGTEAFF. The CDR3, as DNA: TGTGCCAGCAGCTCCGGACAGAGGGGAACTGAAGCTTTCTTT.